This T cell receptor (beta chain) was profiled in a study of graft-versus-host responses after intestinal transplantation. The overall study: Every one of the recipients received anti-thymocyte globulin induction and afterwards took tacrolimus and steroids for three to four years. Study outcomes and limitations: Levels of circulating GvH clones at their peak were associated with early post-transplant HvG declines. GvH clones were identified in recipient marrow, with some first appearing in ileum or blood. Within allografts, high graft-versus-host to host-versus-graft clonal ratios were seen among patients with graft-donor T cell macrochimerism.

Assay used: immunoSEQ multiplex PCR; TCRdb lists only in-frame clones, some missing. The table lists under 85,000 clones, about 94% of them singletons. Concerning this clone itself: Its specificity is unknown.

This CDR3 has 19 residues. The V segment lost 8 bases and the J segment 2 bases; nucleotides outside the gene matches: 20. The germline gives CDR1 LNHDA, CDR2 SQIVND (reference sequence). Sequencing was performed on unstimulated CD8+ T cells sorted from spleen or lymph node cells, taken before intestinal transplant. The TCR comes from a human donor who received an intestinal transplant. The gene calls are TRBV19 and TRBJ2-3; 9 nucleotides align to TRBD2. The CDR3 loop reads CASARLAGAMGGYTDTQYF. The CDR3 coding sequence is TGTGCCAGTGCAAGATTAGCGGGAGCAATGGGAGGTTACACAGATACGCAGTATTTT.